A single TCR beta chain is shown here with its context. Its antigen remains unknown. This sample was taken from a study of shared clonotypes between healthy human individuals. Study results and caveats: Rarefaction revealed incomplete sorted-subset sequencing despite large depth. What limited the represented genetic and exposure-history diversity was the small number of donors.

V shed 6 bases and J 0 bases; nucleotides not matched to a gene: 7. The CDR3 contains 14 residues. Germline assignment: CDR1 GTSNPN and CDR2 SVGIG (reference sequence). The table came from immunoSEQ multiplex PCR; TCRdb's copy has only in-frame clones and leaves some out. The table has some 650,000 clones, approximately 97% seen once; the top ten hold roughly 0.05%. CD4+ cell separation produced CD45RA+ naive and CD45RA-negative memory subsets. The chain has TRBV30 and TRBJ2-7; 8 bases align to TRBD1. The source material was naive CD4+ T cells sorted from blood. The subset was: CD45RA+ positively selected. The sequence was collected from a woman aged 30 to 39 in good health. The DNA for the CDR3 is TGTGCCTGTCTAAGCGGACAGGGCTCCTACGAGCAGTACTTC. Encoded protein: CACLSGQGSYEQYF.